This T cell receptor (beta chain) was found in a study of graft-versus-host responses after intestinal transplantation (dated by TCRdb to about 2021). In the study overall: The transplants that recipients received were multivisceral, liver-intestinal, or isolated intestinal. Samples from a few later patients were sequenced in-house on an Illumina MiSeq with MiXCR processing rather than by the commercial service. A peak of at least 4% donor T cells among recipient peripheral blood mononuclear cells was the definition used for donor T cell macrochimerism. After intestinal transplantation, graft-versus-host and host-versus-graft alloreactive T cell clones were followed in the graft, circulation and bone marrow using bulk TCR-beta CDR3 sequencing. A cohort of approximately 23 intestinal transplant recipients, including one retransplant, was enrolled, and a few patients lacking pretransplant specimens were excluded. Every recipient was given anti-thymocyte globulin induction, then maintenance tacrolimus and steroids for roughly three years. Alloreactive clones were identified by sequencing pre-transplant mixed lymphocyte reaction products and comparing these products with unstimulated pre-transplant donor and recipient T cells.

The CDR3 has 16 amino acids, counting the end cysteine and phenylalanine. Of all the DNA, just the CDR3 is kept, 48 bases in frame from base 1. CDR1 is given as MNHEY and CDR2 as SMNVEV, both from the germline V gene (reference sequence). What the authors observed across the whole study: The conclusions were limited by the relatively low number and heterogeneity of the intestinal transplant patients. GvH clones were detected in recipient bone marrow, and some appeared earlier in ileal mucosa or blood, consistent with an intestinal mucosal origin. In the allografts of patients with donor T cell macrochimerism, GvH to HvG T cell clonal ratios were high. Peak levels of circulating GvH clones were associated with declines in HvG clones early after transplant.

Libraries were prepared through the immunoSEQ multiplex PCR assay. For most patients, genomic DNA was isolated with the Qiagen DNeasy Blood and Tissue Kit and shipped frozen to Adaptive Biotechnologies for TCR sequencing. High-throughput TCR-beta CDR3 sequencing of genomic DNA from most patients was performed by Adaptive Biotechnologies. In the source study's methods: TCR sequencing data were retrieved from Adaptive's ImmunoSEQ software for roughly 20 patients, whereas a few other patients were processed with MiXCR and VDJtools. To correct CD4 versus CD8 sorting errors, sequences present in both subsets at a frequency ratio below 5:1 were removed. Because the origin of CDR3 nucleotide sequences shared between donor and recipient could not be assigned, those sequences were removed. To count as alloreactive, a clone needed at least 2-fold expansion over unstimulated cells and a minimum CFSE-low frequency of 0.002% (template counts) or 0.001% (read counts). Clones were considered mappable if detected in sequenced pre-transplant spleen, lymph node, or MLR CFSE-low populations of the donor or recipient. The cumulative frequency of alloreactive clones was calculated as a percentage of all sequences, weighted by copy number. TCRdb obtained this table from immuneACCESS and retained in-frame rearrangements with V and J assigned. These tables miss some clones; where compared with another copy, unresolved V genes account for less than half of the shortfall, and the remainder is unexplained. V and J calls and clone size come straight from that table; D and trimming were deduced from the DNA. The sample profile shows about 70,000 clones; 90% of them were found once. Approximately 1.4% of the sample is taken by the ten largest.

The time point label, read with the paper, signifies: cells obtained before transplantation from donor or recipient. CD3+CD4+ and CD3+CD8+ populations were FACS-sorted from unstimulated pre-transplant donor and recipient cells taken from spleen or lymph nodes. Comment on this clone: Its antigen specificity is not known. The junction shows a germline mismatch at one end, possibly a read error. The sample carries other DNA sequences with the same CDR3.

The receptor's source is a human donor who received an intestinal transplant. The source was unstimulated CD8+ T cells sorted from spleen or lymph node cells, collected before intestinal transplant. The chain was built from TRBV27 and TRBJ2-1; TRBD2 could be the D gene, as 7 bases match. The DNA sequence reads TGTGCCAGCAGCTTATCGGGCGGGGGCGCTTACAATGAGCAGTTCTTC. This yields the protein CASSLSGGGAYNEQFF.